These 7 T cell receptor beta chains share one sample of origin, sequenced in a study of graft-versus-host responses after intestinal transplantation. Data came from immunoSEQ multiplex PCR; TCRdb stores just in-frame clones and leaves some out. This table holds 17,000 or so clones, approximately 79% found once. Processing of graft tissue released intraepithelial and lamina propria lymphocytes. Source: ileum tissue, taken 17 days after transplant. All receptors come from a human patient who received an intestinal transplant, so some T cells may come from the graft donor.

V gene TRBV2 combines with J gene TRBJ2-3, with D tentatively TRBD1 (6 bases). The CDR3 extends over 15 amino acids. Trimming removed 3 bases at V and 0 bases at J, with 10 bases between. Germline V gene lookup returns CDR1 SNHLY and CDR2 FYNNEI. DNA for the CDR3: TGTGCCAGCAGTGAGGGGGCGGGCAGCACAGATACGCAGTATTTT. Translated, it gives CASSEGAGSTDTQYF. The complete variable domain, with remaining parts taken from reference TRBV2 and TRBJ2-3, reads EPEVTQTPSHQVTQMGQEVILRCVPISNHLYFYWYRQILGQKVEFLVSFYNNEISEKSEIFDDQFSVERPDGSNFTLKIRSTKLEDSAMYFCASSEGAGSTDTQYFGPGTRLTVL.

The CDR3 protein is CASTHGGGVTDTQYF. DNA of the CDR3: TGTGCCAGCACGCACGGGGGGGGTGTCACAGATACGCAGTATTTT. The chain combines TRBV7-9 with TRBJ2-3; TRBD2 matches 8 bases. CDR1 is SEHNR and CDR2 is FQNEAQ in the germline V gene (reference sequence). Losses at the gene ends were 7 bases for V and 2 bases for J; bases not matched to a gene: 8. This CDR3 comprises 15 residues.

The rearrangement uses TRBV4-3 and TRBJ2-2; TRBD1 matches at 11 bases. The CDR3 length is 16 residues. Germline trimming cut 0 bases from V and 7 bases from J; bases unmatched to any gene: 4. Germline CDR1 and CDR2: LGHNA and YSLEER. The CDR3 sequence is CASSQDGTGGVGELFF. CDR3 nucleotides: TGCGCCAGCAGCCAAGATGGGACAGGGGGGGTCGGGGAGCTGTTTTTT.

This clone was seen a few times. CDR3 nucleotide sequence: TGTGCCAGCAGTTCTAGCGGGAGAGGCGGGGAGCTGTTTTTT. Protein product: CASSSSGRGGELFF. This sequence joins TRBV6-5 and TRBJ2-2; TRBD2 aligns across 10 bases. The CDR3 extends over 14 amino acids. Trimming cost V 4 bases and J 7 bases; bases outside gene matches: 3. CDR1 and CDR2 (germline): MNHEY, SVGAGI.

This rearrangement joins TRBV5-1 to TRBJ2-7; TRBD2 aligns across 13 bases. The CDR3 extends over 15 amino acids. Per germline, CDR1 SGHRS and CDR2 YFSETQ. After removal of 4 bases from V and 5 bases from J, the junction contained 6 bases not matched to a gene. The CDR3 bases are TGCGCCAGCAGCCTGGGACTAGCGGGGAAGGACGAGCAGTACTTC. Protein sequence: CASSLGLAGKDEQYF.

The chain employs TRBV4-1 and TRBJ1-4, with 8 bases fitting TRBD1. This CDR3 spans 21 amino acids. Germline V gene sequence: CDR1 MGHRA, CDR2 YSYEKL. V lost 0 bases and J lost 0; bases outside the gene matches: 15. The CDR3 DNA is TGCGCCAGCAGCCAAGAAAGCAGGGGGCGCTATGTTCCGACAACTAATGAAAAACTGTTTTTT. It yields the protein CASSQESRGRYVPTTNEKLFF.

CDR3 nucleotides: TGTGCCAGCAGCTTAGCCGGGAGCTTATGGAATGAGCAGTTCTTC. Translating it yields CASSLAGSLWNEQFF. The rearrangement uses TRBV7-2 and TRBJ2-1; weak D call: TRBD2 (6 bases). Germline CDR1 SGHTA, CDR2 FQGNSA. Deletions cut 0 bases from V and 7 bases from J, with 13 bases between. The CDR3 is 15 residues long.